The source of this T cell receptor (beta chain) is a study of blood T cells in healthy people across ages. The second PCR ran about 6 to 11 cycles with a sample-barcoded 5' primer and J-beta primers. Each CDR3 protein is one row after TCRdb ran MiXCR on the 5' RACE reads. Of some 760,000 distinct CDR3 sequences listed, approximately 25% are singletons. In each sample, at least 6 million PBMCs were isolated. The CDR3 contains 12 residues. Between the trimmed V and J ends, which lost 5 bases and 7 bases, there was a span of 11 bases. Germline CDR1 MGHDK, CDR2 SYGVNS. These data were also filed under a second study, of T cells of mothers and their children. From that second work: In unrelated and related pairs, TCR recombination output is shaped in a similar way by thymic selection.

Sequencing was done on a sample of blood. This TCR derives from a boy aged 5-17 years in good health. The gene calls are TRBV25-1 and TRBJ2-5, with a possible D match to TRBD1 (6 bases). Written as DNA, the CDR3 is TGTGCCAGCAGTCAGGGGATGGGGACCCAGTACTTC. Its protein product is CASSQGMGTQYF. Looking up the rest from reference TRBV25-1 and TRBJ2-5 gives the full variable domain: EADIYQTPRYLVIGTGKKITLECSQTMGHDKMYWYQQDPGMELHLIHYSYGVNSTEKGDLSSESTVSRIRTEHFPLTLESARPSHTSQYLCASSQGMGTQYFGPGTRLLVL.